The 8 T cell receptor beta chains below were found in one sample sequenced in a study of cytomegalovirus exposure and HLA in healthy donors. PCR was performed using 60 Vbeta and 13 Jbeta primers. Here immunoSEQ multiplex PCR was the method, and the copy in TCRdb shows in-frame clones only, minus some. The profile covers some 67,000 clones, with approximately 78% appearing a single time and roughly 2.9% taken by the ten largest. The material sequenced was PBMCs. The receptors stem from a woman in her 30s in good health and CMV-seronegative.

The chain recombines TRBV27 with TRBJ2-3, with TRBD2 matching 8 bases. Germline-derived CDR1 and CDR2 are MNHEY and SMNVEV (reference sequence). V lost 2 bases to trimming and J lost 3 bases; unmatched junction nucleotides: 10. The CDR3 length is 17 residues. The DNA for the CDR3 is TGTGCCAGCAGTTTAAGCCCCAGCGGGGGAAGTACAGATACGCAGTATTTT. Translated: CASSLSPSGGSTDTQYF.

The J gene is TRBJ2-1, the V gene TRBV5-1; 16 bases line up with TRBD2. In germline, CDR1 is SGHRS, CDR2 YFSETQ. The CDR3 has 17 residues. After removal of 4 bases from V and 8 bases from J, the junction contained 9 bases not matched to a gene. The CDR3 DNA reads TGCGCCAGCAGCCCCGGGACTAGCGGGGGGGCCTATGATGAGCAGTTCTTC. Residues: CASSPGTSGGAYDEQFF.

This CDR3 reads CASSFPTQGTGELFF. For the CDR3, the DNA is TGTGCCAGCAGTTTCCCGACACAGGGTACCGGGGAGCTGTTTTTT. This chain connects TRBV28 to TRBJ2-2; TRBD1 is a possible D gene (6 bases). The V end lost 3 bases, the J end lost 5 bases, and 13 bases lay between the germline ends. This CDR3 is built from 15 residues. Germline V lookup: CDR1 MDHEN, CDR2 SYDVKM.

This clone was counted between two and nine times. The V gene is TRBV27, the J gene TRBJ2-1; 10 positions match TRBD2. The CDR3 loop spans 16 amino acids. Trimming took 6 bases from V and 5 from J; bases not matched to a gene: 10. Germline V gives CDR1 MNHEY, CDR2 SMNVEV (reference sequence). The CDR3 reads CASRLQLAGGHNEQFF. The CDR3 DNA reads TGTGCCAGCAGACTACAATTAGCGGGGGGTCACAATGAGCAGTTCTTC.

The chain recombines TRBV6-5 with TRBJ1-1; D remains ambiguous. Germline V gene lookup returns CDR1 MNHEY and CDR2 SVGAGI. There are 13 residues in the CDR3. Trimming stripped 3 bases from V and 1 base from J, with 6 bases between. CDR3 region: CASSYQENTEAFF. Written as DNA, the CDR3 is TGTGCCAGCAGTTATCAGGAGAACACTGAAGCTTTCTTT.

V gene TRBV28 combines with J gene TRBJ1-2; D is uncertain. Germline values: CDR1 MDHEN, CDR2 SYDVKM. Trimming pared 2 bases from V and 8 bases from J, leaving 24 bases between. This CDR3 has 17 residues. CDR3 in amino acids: CASSLIGVGRMAGGYTF. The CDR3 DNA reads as TGTGCCAGCAGTTTAATCGGTGTGGGGAGGATGGCCGGGGGCTACACCTTC.

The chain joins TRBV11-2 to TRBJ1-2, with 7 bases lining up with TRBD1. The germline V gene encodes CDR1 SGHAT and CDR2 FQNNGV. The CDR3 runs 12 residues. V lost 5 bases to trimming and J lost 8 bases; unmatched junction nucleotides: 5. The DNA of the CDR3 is TGTGCCAGCAGCCAAGACAGGGACGGCTACACCTTC. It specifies CASSQDRDGYTF.

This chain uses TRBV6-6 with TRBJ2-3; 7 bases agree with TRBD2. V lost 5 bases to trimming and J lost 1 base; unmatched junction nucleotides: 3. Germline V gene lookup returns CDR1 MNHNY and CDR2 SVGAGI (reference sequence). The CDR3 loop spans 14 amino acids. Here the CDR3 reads CASSRSGGTDTQYF. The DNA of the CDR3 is TGTGCCAGCAGTCGAAGCGGGGGCACAGATACGCAGTATTTT.